This section outlines one TCR beta chain sequence together with its context. The antigen is not known. This entry comes from a study of T cells in Graves' hyperthyroidism and ophthalmopathy. Points from the study as a whole: Before onset, ophthalmopathy was predicted by the model a median roughly 6.8 months earlier.

CDR1 and CDR2 (germline): MGHRA, YSYEKL. The length of the CDR3 is 17 residues. After removal of 0 bases from V and 6 bases from J, the junction contained 9 bases not matched to a gene. It was RNA transcripts that yielded the amplified TCR beta CDR3 regions. In the first-round RT-PCR of the TCR CDR3, the HTBI primer set was used. TCRdb recomputed calls from the multiplex PCR reads with MiXCR, one row per CDR3 protein. The data show around 610,000 distinct CDR3 sequences, 14% to 15% seen once. The clonotype comes from a woman aged 40 to 55 with Graves' ophthalmopathy. The specimen sequenced was blood. The chain recombines TRBV4-1 with TRBJ2-2, with 8 positions matching TRBD2. CDR3 DNA: TGCGCCAGCAGCCAAGAATCGGGGGCGGGAGGTGCCGGGGAGCTGTTTTTT. Amino acid sequence: CASSQESGAGGAGELFF.